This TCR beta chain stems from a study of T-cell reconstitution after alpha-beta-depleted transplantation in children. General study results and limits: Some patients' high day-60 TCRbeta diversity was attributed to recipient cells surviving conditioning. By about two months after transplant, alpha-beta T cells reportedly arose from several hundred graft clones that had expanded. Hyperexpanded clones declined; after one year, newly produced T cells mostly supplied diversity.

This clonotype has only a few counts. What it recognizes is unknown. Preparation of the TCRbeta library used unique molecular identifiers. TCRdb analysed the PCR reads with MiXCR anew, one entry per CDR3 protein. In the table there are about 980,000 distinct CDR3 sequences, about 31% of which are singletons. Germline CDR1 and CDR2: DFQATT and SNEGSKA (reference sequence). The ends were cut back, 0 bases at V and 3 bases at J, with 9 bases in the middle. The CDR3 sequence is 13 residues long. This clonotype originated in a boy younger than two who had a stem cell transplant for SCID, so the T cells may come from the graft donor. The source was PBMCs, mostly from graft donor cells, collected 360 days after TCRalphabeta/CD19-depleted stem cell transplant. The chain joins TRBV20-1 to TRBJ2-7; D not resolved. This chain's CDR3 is CSARDSRIYEQYF. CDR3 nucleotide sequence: TGCAGTGCTAGAGATTCGCGGATCTACGAGCAGTACTTC.